A selection of T cell receptor beta chains follows, all from one sample in a study of control samples from healthy donors and cancer patients. TCRdb's table, derived via immunoSEQ multiplex PCR, lists solely in-frame clones and lacks some. The sample carries about 120,000 clones, over 75% recorded once. What was sequenced was blood. These receptors were collected from a middle-aged man in good health. Both conserved end residues are part of each CDR3. D genes are given only for firm matches. Clone size is not always given. Where it is, it says once, few, many or a class for expanded clones.

clone size: NA
D gene: TRBD1
V gene: TRBV5-1
J gene: TRBJ1-6
CDR3 protein: CASSSSGQNNSPLHF
CDR3 DNA: TGCGCCAGCAGCTCCTCGGGACAGAATAATTCACCCCTCCACTTT

clone size: NA
D gene: NA
V gene: TRBV6-2/TRBV6-3
J gene: TRBJ2-5
CDR3 protein: CASSSGLETQYF
CDR3 DNA: TGTGCCAGCAGTTCAGGGTTAGAGACCCAGTACTTC

clone size: NA
D gene: NA
V gene: TRBV27
J gene: TRBJ2-3
CDR3 protein: CASNLLGGTDTQYF
CDR3 DNA: TGTGCCAGCAACTTGTTGGGCGGCACAGATACGCAGTATTTT

clone size: NA
D gene: TRBD2
V gene: TRBV7-2
J gene: TRBJ2-1
CDR3 protein: CASRTTGTSGGAKFF
CDR3 DNA: TGTGCCAGCAGGACGACCGGGACTAGCGGGGGGGCAAAGTTCTTC

clone size: NA
D gene: NA
V gene: TRBV5-6
J gene: TRBJ2-3
CDR3 protein: CASSLVGRDTQYF
CDR3 DNA: TGTGCCAGCAGCTTGGTGGGACGAGATACGCAGTATTTT

clone size: NA
D gene: NA
V gene: TRBV7-3
J gene: TRBJ2-3
CDR3 protein: CASSLLTGPQADTQYF
CDR3 DNA: TGTGCCAGCAGCTTATTGACGGGACCCCAAGCAGATACGCAGTATTTT

clone size: NA
D gene: NA
V gene: TRBV28
J gene: TRBJ2-7
CDR3 protein: CASSFLGYEQYF
CDR3 DNA: TGTGCCAGCAGTTTCTTAGGTTACGAGCAGTACTTC

clone size: NA
D gene: NA
V gene: TRBV24-1
J gene: TRBJ2-7
CDR3 protein: CATSAEQYF
CDR3 DNA: TGTGCCACCTCTGCCGAGCAGTACTTC

clone size: few
D gene: NA
V gene: TRBV10-2
J gene: TRBJ1-1
CDR3 protein: CASSETVRTEAFF
CDR3 DNA: TGCGCCAGCAGTGAGACGGTACGGACTGAAGCTTTCTTT

clone size: NA
D gene: TRBD2
V gene: TRBV7-8
J gene: TRBJ2-1
CDR3 protein: CASSSIAGGRYEQFF
CDR3 DNA: TGTGCCAGCAGTAGTATAGCGGGGGGGCGTTATGAGCAGTTCTTC

clone size: NA
D gene: NA
V gene: TRBV4-1
J gene: TRBJ2-2
CDR3 protein: CASSQSGYTGELFF
CDR3 DNA: TGCGCCAGCAGCCAATCAGGATACACCGGGGAGCTGTTTTTT

clone size: NA
D gene: NA
V gene: TRBV10-1
J gene: TRBJ1-1
CDR3 protein: CASSAQANTEAFF
CDR3 DNA: TGCGCCAGCAGCGCCCAAGCGAACACTGAAGCTTTCTTT

clone size: NA
D gene: NA
V gene: TRBV4-2
J gene: TRBJ2-4
CDR3 protein: CASSREGGADIQYF
CDR3 DNA: TGTGCCAGCAGCCGCGAGGGGGGGGCAGACATTCAGTACTTC

clone size: NA
D gene: TRBD2
V gene: TRBV7-9
J gene: TRBJ2-3
CDR3 protein: CASSSPGLFQRGRTDTQYF
CDR3 DNA: TGTGCCAGCAGCTCCCCTGGGTTGTTCCAGCGGGGGAGGACAGATACGCAGTATTTT

clone size: NA
D gene: NA
V gene: TRBV5-8
J gene: TRBJ1-2
CDR3 protein: CASSLRTALNYGYTF
CDR3 DNA: TGTGCCAGCAGCTTGCGAACGGCCCTTAACTATGGCTACACCTTC

clone size: NA
D gene: TRBD2
V gene: TRBV7-6
J gene: TRBJ2-2
CDR3 protein: CASSRRSSGGAFGELFF
CDR3 DNA: TGTGCCAGCAGCCGGCGATCTAGCGGGGGGGCCTTCGGGGAGCTGTTTTTT

clone size: NA
D gene: NA
V gene: TRBV10-3
J gene: TRBJ2-2
CDR3 protein: CAISGTGNTGELFF
CDR3 DNA: TGTGCCATCAGTGGGACGGGAAACACCGGGGAGCTGTTTTTT

clone size: once
D gene: TRBD1
V gene: TRBV5-1
J gene: TRBJ2-5
CDR3 protein: CASSLFGTGKQETQYF
CDR3 DNA: TGCGCCAGCAGCTTGTTTGGGACAGGGAAACAAGAGACCCAGTACTTC

clone size: NA
D gene: TRBD1
V gene: TRBV5-6
J gene: TRBJ1-2
CDR3 protein: CASSPGTDNYGYTF
CDR3 DNA: TGTGCCAGCAGCCCTGGGACAGATAACTATGGCTACACCTTC

clone size: NA
D gene: NA
V gene: TRBV30
J gene: TRBJ2-2
CDR3 protein: CAWTQGTGELFF
CDR3 DNA: TGTGCCTGGACCCAAGGCACCGGGGAGCTGTTTTTT

clone size: NA
D gene: NA
V gene: TRBV27
J gene: TRBJ1-5
CDR3 protein: CASSLLGATRSNQPQHF
CDR3 DNA: TGTGCCAGCAGTTTACTAGGGGCCACCAGGAGCAATCAGCCCCAGCATTTT

clone size: once
D gene: NA
V gene: TRBV6-6
J gene: TRBJ2-2
CDR3 protein: CASSEGYGGELFF
CDR3 DNA: TGTGCCAGCTCTGAGGGGTACGGCGGGGAGCTGTTTTTT

clone size: NA
D gene: NA
V gene: TRBV12-3/TRBV12-4
J gene: TRBJ1-2
CDR3 protein: CASSFYGSAGYTF
CDR3 DNA: TGTGCCAGCAGTTTTTATGGGTCAGCTGGCTACACCTTC

clone size: few
D gene: NA
V gene: TRBV6-6
J gene: TRBJ1-6
CDR3 protein: CASRRIENSPLHF
CDR3 DNA: TGTGCCAGCAGGAGGATAGAGAACTCACCCCTCCACTTT

clone size: once
D gene: NA
V gene: TRBV5-6
J gene: TRBJ2-1
CDR3 protein: CASSASGRGYNEQFF
CDR3 DNA: TGTGCCAGCAGCGCGTCCGGGCGGGGCTACAATGAGCAGTTCTTC

clone size: NA
D gene: TRBD1
V gene: TRBV14
J gene: TRBJ1-5
CDR3 protein: CASSQDRGRQGSCQPQHF
CDR3 DNA: TGTGCCAGCAGCCAAGATAGGGGCAGACAGGGGTCCTGTCAGCCCCAGCATTTT

clone size: once
D gene: TRBD1
V gene: TRBV19
J gene: TRBJ1-2
CDR3 protein: CASNSGGLGYGYTF
CDR3 DNA: TGTGCCAGTAATTCAGGGGGCCTGGGCTATGGCTACACCTTC

clone size: few
D gene: TRBD1
V gene: TRBV6-1
J gene: TRBJ1-4
CDR3 protein: CASSEGTGGYEKLFF
CDR3 DNA: TGTGCCAGCAGTGAAGGGACAGGGGGTTATGAAAAACTGTTTTTT

clone size: NA
D gene: NA
V gene: TRBV19
J gene: TRBJ1-3
CDR3 protein: CASSIGQGGGNTIYF
CDR3 DNA: TGTGCCAGTAGTATCGGGCAGGGTGGTGGAAACACCATATATTTT

clone size: NA
D gene: NA
V gene: TRBV5-1
J gene: TRBJ1-5
CDR3 protein: CASSLGDGHNQPQHF
CDR3 DNA: TGCGCCAGCAGCTTGGGGGACGGACACAATCAGCCCCAGCATTTT

clone size: NA
D gene: NA
V gene: TRBV2
J gene: TRBJ1-1
CDR3 protein: CASSQGFWTEAFF
CDR3 DNA: TGTGCCAGCAGTCAGGGGTTTTGGACTGAAGCTTTCTTT